This T cell receptor beta chain was found in a study of response to subunit inactivated influenza vaccine. TCRdb processed the RT-PCR reads anew with MiXCR; each CDR3 protein has one entry. Of hundreds of thousands of distinct CDR3 sequences in the sample, around 14% were seen once. Notes on this clonotype: Antigen unknown.

This CDR3 is built from 15 residues. The germline V gene has CDR1 LGHDT and CDR2 YNNKEL (reference sequence). V shed 4 bases, J shed 6 bases, and the junction held 8 bases outside the gene matches. Study findings and constraints: A suggestion made by the authors is that each seasonal influenza vaccination recruits few new T cells.

The source was PBMCs from blood, collected roughly 2 weeks before vaccination. This TCR came from a man between 50 and 59 years old who received an inactivated influenza vaccine. The rearrangement joins TRBV3-1 to TRBJ2-3, with 9 bases matching TRBD1. CDR3 in amino acids: CASSRRDREVDTQYF. The CDR3 DNA reads TGTGCCAGCAGCCGCCGGGACAGGGAGGTCGATACGCAGTATTTT.